This T cell receptor (beta chain) was documented in a study of T cells in Graves' hyperthyroidism and ophthalmopathy (dated by TCRdb to between 2018 and 2021). Study-level background: Peripheral blood was sampled at the time of initial diagnosis, prior to any treatment. In addition, the study compared T-cell repertoires in thyroid tissue and in blood from roughly 6 Graves' hyperthyroidism patients. Following sampling, methimazole starting at 30 mg daily was given to hyperthyroidism patients, and high-dose intravenous methylprednisolone was given to ophthalmopathy patients. An independent validation cohort of fewer than 20 hyperthyroidism patients and approximately 17 patients who later progressed to ophthalmopathy tested prospective prediction of ophthalmopathy. For training and testing, the 100 or so patients in the discovery cohort were randomly divided in a 7:3 ratio. TCR Vbeta CDR3 sequencing of approximately 140 peripheral blood samples (about 45 ophthalmopathy, some 75 hyperthyroidism and roughly 17 progressor patients) is reported in the paper. A discovery cohort of approximately 100 patients, about 44 with Graves' ophthalmopathy and 55 to 65 with stable Graves' hyperthyroidism, was used to find distinguishing TCR V-J signatures.

The TCR beta CDR3 regions were amplified from RNA transcripts. A first-round RT-PCR of the TCR CDR3 used the HTBI primer set with the Qiagen OneStep RT-PCR kit. Libraries were constructed in a second round of multiplex PCR, after which size selection and purification were carried out. Sequencing of the libraries was done on an Illumina HiSeq2000 using paired-end 100 bp reads. Under the source paper's analysis protocol: SOAPnuke was used to process the raw data, throwing out any read that contained adapters or uncalled bases, had a mean Phred below 15, or lacked an exact constant-primer or identifier match. COPE v1.2.5 was used to merge high-quality paired reads, and clonotypes were defined as unique nucleotide sequences. Clonotypes were aligned to IMGT TRBV, TRBD and TRBJ reference segments using MiTCR v1.1. The analysis included only V-J combinations with a frequency above 0.0001, which together covered around 99% of the repertoires. A TCS score was defined as the ratio of F50 (clonal expansion) to E x V (chaos), with BLOSUM62-based TCRdist applied between CDR3 peptides within each V-J. Welch's t-statistics and random forest reduced roughly 530 V-J features to 10 to 15, which were used in a naive Bayes classifier (R e1071). Starting from the raw public reads, TCRdb applied fastp trimming at Q25, assembled clones with MiXCR and retained in-frame beta chains. Entries that share a CDR3 protein sequence are merged under the most common genes and DNA. TCRdb, not the authors, supplied the V and J calls. The sample data list about 350,000 distinct CDR3 sequences, and approximately 15% of these were observed just once. In total, the top ten clones hold just under 25% of the sample.

Here is what the overall study found, with its caveats: Most expanded thyroid clonotypes (frequency above 0.001) were also detected in blood, suggesting blood repertoires may reflect thyroid immune responses. During validation, the model predicted progression to ophthalmopathy a median of approximately 6.5 months ahead of onset, with around 65% sensitivity and about 72% specificity. Ophthalmopathy was separated from stable hyperthyroidism by a 13 V-J signature model, with over 85% sensitivity and 81% to 82% specificity obtained in cross-validation and 80%/75% obtained in testing. Sample size was not statistically predetermined, and investigators were not blinded to group allocation.

CDR3 length: 16 amino acids, cysteine to phenylalanine. The CDR3 DNA has 48 bases and is translated from base 1. Trimming costs V 2 bases and J 4 bases, and their ends lie 17 bases apart. From a lookup of the germline V gene, CDR1 and CDR2 are SGHVS and FQNEAQ. This clonotype has at least ten counts. Its recognized antigen is unknown. There are no base qualities to consult, and no much larger clone falls within one base. A patient counted as having stable Graves' hyperthyroidism if no progression to ophthalmopathy occurred over 18 months of follow-up. Hyperthyroidism patients were aged 18 to 65 years and newly diagnosed, with disease duration of less than 2 months. Patients with uncontrolled infections, other autoimmune diseases, pregnancy or lactation were excluded. Diagnoses were based on clinical symptoms, serum thyroxine and TRAb, thyroid ultrasound and orbital computed tomography. PBMCs were separated from roughly 9.3 ml of fresh peripheral blood using Ficoll-Paque density gradient centrifugation. Total RNA was extracted using Trizol reagent, and RNA quality was assessed on an Agilent 2100 Bioanalyzer.

The chain employs TRBV7-8 and TRBJ2-5; perhaps TRBD2 is the D gene, with 6 bases matching. The receptor was derived from a woman aged 30 to 39 with Graves' hyperthyroidism. Sequenced: blood. Read as DNA, the sequence is TGTGCCAGCAGCTTACTAACCGGAGGGCCCCGAGAGACCCAGTACTTC. Translated, it gives CASSLLTGGPRETQYF.